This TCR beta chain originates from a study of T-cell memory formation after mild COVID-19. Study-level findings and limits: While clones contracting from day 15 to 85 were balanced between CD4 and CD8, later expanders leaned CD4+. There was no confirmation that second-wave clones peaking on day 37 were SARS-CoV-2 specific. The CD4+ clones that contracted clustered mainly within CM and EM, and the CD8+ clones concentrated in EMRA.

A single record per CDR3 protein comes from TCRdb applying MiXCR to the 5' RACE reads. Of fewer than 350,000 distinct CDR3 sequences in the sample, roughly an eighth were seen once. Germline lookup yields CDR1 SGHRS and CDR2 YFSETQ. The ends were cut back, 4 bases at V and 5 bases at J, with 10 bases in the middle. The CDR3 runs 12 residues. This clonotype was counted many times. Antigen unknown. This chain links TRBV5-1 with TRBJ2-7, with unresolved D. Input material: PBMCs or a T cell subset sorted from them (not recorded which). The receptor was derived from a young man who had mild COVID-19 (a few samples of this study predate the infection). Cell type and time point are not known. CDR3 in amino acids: CASSTFGHEQYF. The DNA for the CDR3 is TGCGCCAGCAGCACGTTCGGCCACGAGCAGTACTTC.